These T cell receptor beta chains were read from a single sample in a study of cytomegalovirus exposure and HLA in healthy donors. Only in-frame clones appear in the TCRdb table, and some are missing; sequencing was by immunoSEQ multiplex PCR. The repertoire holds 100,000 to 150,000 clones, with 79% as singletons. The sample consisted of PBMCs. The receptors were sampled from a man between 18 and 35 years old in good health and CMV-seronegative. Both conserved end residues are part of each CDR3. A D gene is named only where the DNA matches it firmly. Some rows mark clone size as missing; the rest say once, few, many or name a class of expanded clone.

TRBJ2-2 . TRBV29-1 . CSVAGRVNTGELFF TGCAGCGTTGCCGGCAGGGTTAACACCGGGGAGCTGTTTTTT
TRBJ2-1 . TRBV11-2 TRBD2 CASSLGLAGGYEQFF TGTGCCAGCAGCTTGGGGTTAGCGGGAGGTTATGAGCAGTTCTTC
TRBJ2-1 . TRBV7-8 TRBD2 CASSLVAGNEQFF TGTGCCAGCAGCTTAGTAGCGGGGAATGAGCAGTTCTTC
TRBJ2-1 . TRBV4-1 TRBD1 CASSHPGQGAREQFF TGCGCCAGCAGCCATCCGGGACAGGGGGCGCGGGAGCAGTTCTTC
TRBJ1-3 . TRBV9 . CASSGGTPIKRGNTIYF TGTGCCAGCAGCGGAGGGACACCCATTAAACGAGGAAACACCATATATTTT
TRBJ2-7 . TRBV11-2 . CASSLAVRQNYEQYF TGTGCCAGCAGCTTAGCGGTACGCCAAAACTACGAGCAGTACTTC
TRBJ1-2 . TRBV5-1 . CASSLFTRDYGYTF TGCGCCAGCAGCTTGTTCACCCGGGACTATGGCTACACCTTC
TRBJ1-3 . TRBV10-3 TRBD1 CAIRGVDRYSGNTIYF TGTGCCATCAGGGGGGTGGACAGGTACTCTGGAAACACCATATATTTT
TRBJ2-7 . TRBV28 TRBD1 CASSNKAGQGLAIIRYEQYF TGTGCCAGCAGTAATAAGGCGGGACAGGGACTTGCAATAATCCGCTACGAGCAGTACTTC
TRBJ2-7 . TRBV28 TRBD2 CASTIAGYEQYF TGTGCCAGCACGATAGCGGGTTACGAGCAGTACTTC
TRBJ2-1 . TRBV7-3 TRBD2 CASSTSGRGYNEQFF TGTGCCAGCAGCACAAGCGGGAGGGGCTACAATGAGCAGTTCTTC
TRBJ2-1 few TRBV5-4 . CASRAGNEQFF TGTGCCAGCAGAGCGGGCAATGAGCAGTTCTTC
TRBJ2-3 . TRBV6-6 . CASSPGRGQGTQYF TGTGCCAGCAGTCCGGGTAGAGGTCAGGGTACGCAGTATTTT
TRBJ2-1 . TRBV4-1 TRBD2 CASSQDGSLAGGNEQFF TGCGCCAGCAGCCAAGATGGAAGTCTAGCGGGAGGCAATGAGCAGTTCTTC